This T cell receptor beta chain originates from a study of blood T cell repertoires in COVID-19. Across the study: The study drew acute and convalescent COVID-19 samples from the United States, Italy and Spain. PBMCs, B-cell-depleted T cells, or T cells provided the cDNA or gDNA that made up the material.

Under the authors' procedure: Amplification of reference gene primers provided the estimated nucleated cell counts. The assay was immunoSEQ multiplex PCR, and TCRdb's table has in-frame clones only and misses some. The DNA gave D and trimming, while V, J and clone size come from that table. The sample shows more than 200,000 clones, roughly 86% of them seen only once. CDR3 length: 12 amino acids. CDR1 and CDR2 from the germline V gene are GTSNPN and SVGIG (reference sequence). The trim removed 8 bases at V and 5 bases at J, leaving 1 base unmatched. The sample was peripheral blood. The TCR comes from a woman aged 55-69 years with COVID-19, enrolled during active disease. J is TRBJ2-2 and V is TRBV30, with 11 positions matching TRBD1. This CDR3 reads CAGQGATGELFF. Here the CDR3 DNA reads TGTGCCGGACAGGGGGCTACCGGGGAGCTGTTTTTT.